A single sample gave rise to the 2 T cell receptor beta chains below, sequenced in a study of blood T cells in healthy people across ages. The use of a sample-barcoded 5' primer and a J-beta primer mix characterized a second PCR of roughly 6 to 11 cycles. TCRdb fed the 5' RACE reads into MiXCR, producing one record per CDR3 protein. The sample gives hundreds of thousands of distinct CDR3 sequences, roughly a quarter of which show up once; 3% to 4% is in the top ten. These sequences were also reported in another study, on T cells of mothers and their children.

The sample taken for sequencing was blood. Receptors were obtained from a boy between 2 and 15 years old in good health.

The gene calls are TRBV20-1 and TRBJ2-7; a possible D gene is TRBD2 (6 bases). This CDR3 region has 14 residues. CDR1 and CDR2 from the germline V gene are DFQATT and SNEGSKA (reference sequence). The ends were cut back, 0 bases at V and 0 bases at J, with 9 bases in the middle. The CDR3 bases are TGCAGTGCTAGAGATCTGGACTACTCCTACGAGCAGTACTTC. It codes for CSARDLDYSYEQYF.

The chain recombines TRBV9 with TRBJ1-1; D perhaps matches TRBD1 (5 bases). Deletions cut 1 base from V and 5 bases from J, with 9 bases between. Germline lookup yields CDR1 SGDLS and CDR2 YYNGEE. The CDR3 is made up of 13 amino acids. CDR3 bases: TGTGCCAGCAGCGTATCAGGGCGTACTGAAGCTTTCTTT. Translated: CASSVSGRTEAFF.